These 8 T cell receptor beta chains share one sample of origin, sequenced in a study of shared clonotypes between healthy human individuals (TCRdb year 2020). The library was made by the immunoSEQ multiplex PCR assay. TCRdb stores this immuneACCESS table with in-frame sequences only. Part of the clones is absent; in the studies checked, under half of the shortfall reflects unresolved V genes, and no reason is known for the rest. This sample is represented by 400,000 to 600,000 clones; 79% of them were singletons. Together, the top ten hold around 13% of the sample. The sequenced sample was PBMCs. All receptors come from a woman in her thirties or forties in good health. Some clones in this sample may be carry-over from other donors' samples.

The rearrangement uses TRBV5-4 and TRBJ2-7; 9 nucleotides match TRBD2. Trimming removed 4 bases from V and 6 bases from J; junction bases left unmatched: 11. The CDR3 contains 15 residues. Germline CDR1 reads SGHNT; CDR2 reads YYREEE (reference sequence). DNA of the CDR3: TGTGCCAGCAGCCAAGCTGCGGGAGGGCCGAGCGAGCAGTACTTC. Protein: CASSQAAGGPSEQYF.

Here the CDR3 DNA reads TGTGCCAGCAGCTTAGGGTTAGCGGGAGGGAACACCGGGGAGCTGTTTTTT. It translates to CASSLGLAGGNTGELFF. The chain recombines TRBV11-2 with TRBJ2-2, with 10 bases identical to TRBD2. This CDR3 contains 17 residues. J gave up 1 base and V 1 base, and 3 bases lay outside the gene matches. The germline V gene has CDR1 SGHAT and CDR2 FQNNGV.

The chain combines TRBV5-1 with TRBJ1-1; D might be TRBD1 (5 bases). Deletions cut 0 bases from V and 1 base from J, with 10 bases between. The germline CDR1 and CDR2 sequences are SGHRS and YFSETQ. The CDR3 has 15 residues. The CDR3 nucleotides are TGCGCCAGCAGCTTGGCGCCGGGGCAGAACACTGAAGCTTTCTTT. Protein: CASSLAPGQNTEAFF.

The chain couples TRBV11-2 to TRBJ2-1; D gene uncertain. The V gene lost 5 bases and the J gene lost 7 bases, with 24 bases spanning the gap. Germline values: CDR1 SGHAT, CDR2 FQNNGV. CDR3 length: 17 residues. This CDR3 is CASSRTPHGSAPNEQFF. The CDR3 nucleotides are TGTGCCAGCAGCCGAACCCCCCACGGAAGCGCCCCTAATGAGCAGTTCTTC. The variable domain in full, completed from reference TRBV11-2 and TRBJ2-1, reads EAGVAQSPRYKIIEKRQSVAFWCNPISGHATLYWYQQILGQGPKLLIQFQNNGVVDDSQLPKDRFSAERLKGVDSTLKIQPAKLEDSAVYLCASSRTPHGSAPNEQFFGPGTRLTVL.

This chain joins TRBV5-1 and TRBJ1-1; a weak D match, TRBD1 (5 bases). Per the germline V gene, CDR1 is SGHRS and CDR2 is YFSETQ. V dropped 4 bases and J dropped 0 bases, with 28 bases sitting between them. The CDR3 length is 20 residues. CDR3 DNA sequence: TGCGCCAGCAGCCCCCCTCCCTTCCGATGGGACTCTCCCATGAACACTGAAGCTTTCTTT. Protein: CASSPPPFRWDSPMNTEAFF.

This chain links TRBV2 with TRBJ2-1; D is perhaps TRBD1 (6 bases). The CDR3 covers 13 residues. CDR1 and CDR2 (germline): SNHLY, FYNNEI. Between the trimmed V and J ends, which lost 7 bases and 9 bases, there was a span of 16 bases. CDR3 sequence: CASIEDSGGEQFF. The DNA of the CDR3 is TGTGCCAGCATTGAGGACAGTGGTGGTGAGCAGTTCTTC.

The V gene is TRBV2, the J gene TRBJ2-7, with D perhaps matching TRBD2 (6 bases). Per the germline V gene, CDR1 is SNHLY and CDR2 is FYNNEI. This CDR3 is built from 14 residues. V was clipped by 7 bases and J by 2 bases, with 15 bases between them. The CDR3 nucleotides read TGTGCCAGCACCGGGAGCCTCTCAGCCTACGAGCAGTACTTC. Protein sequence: CASTGSLSAYEQYF.

The CDR3, as DNA: TGTGCCAGTAGTACCCCGGGACTAGCCCTCTACGAGCAGTACTTC. This translates into CASSTPGLALYEQYF. This chain uses TRBV19 with TRBJ2-7; 9 bases match TRBD2. This CDR3 comprises 15 residues. Germline V gene data show CDR1 as LNHDA and CDR2 as SQIVND (reference sequence). Trimming took 4 bases from V and 3 from J; bases not matched to a gene: 7.